What follows describes a single T cell receptor (beta chain). Its matching antigen is unknown. TCRdb re-called the reads with MiXCR, one entry per CDR3 protein. The sample contains 20,000 to 25,000 distinct CDR3 sequences, 35% to 45% of which appear only once. The data were taken from a study of T cell repertoires in cytomegalovirus infection. Overall study context: Researchers turned to recently identified HLA-C-restricted CMV epitopes as well as well-studied HLA-B-restricted ones.

General study results and limits: There were HLA-C-restricted CMV-specific TCR beta clonotypes dominating the ex vivo response.

The germline CDR1 and CDR2 sequences are SNHLY and FYNNEI. V was pared by 6 bases and J by 6 bases, with 19 bases between. CDR3 length: 15 residues. This TCR came from a human donor in good health (CMV status not recorded). Some clones in this sample may be carry-over from other donors' samples. V is TRBV2 and J is TRBJ2-3; D is uncertain. The sample consisted of CD8+ T cells from cultured PBMCs, taken from culture after CMV antigen stimulation. CDR3 DNA sequence: TGTGCCAGCAGACTATACACATGGAAATCGGATACGCAGTATTTT. This codes for CASRLYTWKSDTQYF.